These 27 T cell receptor beta chains came from one sample sequenced in a study of OX40 agonist ivuxolimab in advanced cancers. The assay was immunoSEQ multiplex PCR, and TCRdb's table has in-frame clones only and misses some. This sample has tens of thousands of clones, with about 83% found just once. Sequencing used CD4+ or CD8+ T cells sorted from blood, obtained in a trial of the OX40 agonist ivuxolimab. The receptors come from an adult with an advanced solid tumor such as melanoma, head and neck, liver or kidney cancer.

With respect to this clone: The junction does not match germline at one end; this may be a read error. The chain joins TRBV7-7 to TRBJ2-7; 7 bases are shared with TRBD2. Germline loops: CDR1 SSHAT, CDR2 FNYEAQ (reference sequence). The CDR3 sequence is 13 residues long. Written as DNA, the CDR3 is TGTGCTAGCAGCTTTGGGAGGGGTTACGAGCAGTACTTC. Translating gives CASSFGRGYEQYF.

This sequence joins TRBV7-9 and TRBJ1-1, with a possible D match to TRBD1 (6 bases). The germline V and J ends were trimmed by 5 bases and 0 bases, with 16 bases remaining between them. Germline assignment: CDR1 SEHNR and CDR2 FQNEAQ (reference sequence). This CDR3 spans 16 amino acids. In DNA, the CDR3 is TGTGCCAGCAGCCTCGGACAGCCCGGATTGAACACTGAAGCTTTCTTT. Its translation: CASSLGQPGLNTEAFF.

CDR3 nucleotide sequence: TGTGCCAGCAGCGTAGTACTAGTTGGCGGGGAGCAGTTCTTC. Residues: CASSVVLVGGEQFF. V gene TRBV9 combines with J gene TRBJ2-1; a weak D match, TRBD2 (5 bases). The V gene lost 0 bases and the J gene lost 10 bases, with 14 bases spanning the gap. The CDR3 totals 14 residues. CDR1 SGDLS and CDR2 YYNGEE come from the germline V gene.

The rearrangement joins TRBV5-1 to TRBJ1-1; the D is unclear. In germline, CDR1 is SGHRS, CDR2 YFSETQ. The length of the CDR3 is 14 residues. V gave up 0 bases and J gave up 4 bases, with 10 bases separating them. The CDR3 DNA follows: TGCGCCAGCAGCTTGGATCCGTCACCCACTGAAGCTTTCTTT. Translating it yields CASSLDPSPTEAFF.

V gene TRBV2 combines with J gene TRBJ1-1; perhaps TRBD1 as D (5 bases). CDR1 SNHLY and CDR2 FYNNEI come from the germline V gene. CDR3 size: 15 residues. V was shortened by 8 bases and J by 11 bases, with 27 bases between the two germline ends. CDR3 DNA sequence: TGTGCCAGCCAGACAGACGTTAACGGGGCCCCGAGGGCTTTCTTT. Its protein product is CASQTDVNGAPRAFF.

The V call is TRBV2, the J call TRBJ2-4, with 9 nucleotides matching TRBD1. This CDR3 region has 14 residues. In germline, CDR1 is SNHLY, CDR2 FYNNEI. Trimming took 6 bases from V and 10 from J; bases not matched to a gene: 10. CDR3 in amino acids: CASREPETGGIQYF. The DNA for the CDR3 is TGTGCCAGCAGGGAACCCGAGACAGGGGGAATTCAGTACTTC.

The gene calls are TRBV6-5 and TRBJ2-5; 9 nucleotides match TRBD1. The CDR3 covers 15 residues. The ends lost 0 bases at V and 5 bases at J; junction bases unmatched: 4. Germline V gene sequence: CDR1 MNHEY, CDR2 SVGAGI. Here the CDR3 reads CASSYSATGGETQYF. CDR3 coding DNA: TGTGCCAGCAGTTACTCTGCGACAGGGGGTGAGACCCAGTACTTC.

V and J are TRBV6-1 and TRBJ1-1, with no clear D. The germline gives CDR1 MNHNS, CDR2 SASEGT. The CDR3 spans 15 residues. V lost 1 base, J lost 0 bases, and 9 bases lay in between. CDR3 region: CASSEVTEMNTEAFF. The CDR3 DNA follows: TGTGCCAGCAGTGAAGTTACAGAGATGAACACTGAAGCTTTCTTT.

V usage is TRBV19 and J usage is TRBJ2-1; 13 nucleotides line up with TRBD2. Germline loops: CDR1 LNHDA, CDR2 SQIVND (reference sequence). V was pared by 7 bases and J by 6 bases, with 6 bases of the junction left unmatched. The CDR3 totals 15 residues. The CDR3 sequence is CASTLAGGGGNEQFF. The CDR3 coding sequence is TGTGCCAGTACACTAGCGGGAGGGGGAGGCAATGAGCAGTTCTTC.

The rearrangement links TRBV6-6 to TRBJ2-1, with unresolved D. Germline loops: CDR1 MNHNY, CDR2 SVGAGI (reference sequence). The CDR3 runs 12 residues. Trimming stripped 6 bases from V and 7 bases from J, with 10 bases between. DNA for the CDR3: TGTGCCAGCAGCCCCATCAAGAATGAGCAGTTCTTC. Amino acid sequence: CASSPIKNEQFF.

The V gene is TRBV10-3, the J gene TRBJ2-7; 7 nucleotides line up with TRBD2. The V gene end was trimmed by 4 bases and the J gene end by 3 bases; junction bases not matched to a gene: 9. In germline, CDR1 is ENHRY, CDR2 SYGVKD. CDR3 length: 15 amino acids. The CDR3 sequence: CAISAQPSGFYEQYF. Here the CDR3 DNA reads TGTGCCATCAGTGCTCAGCCTAGCGGTTTCTACGAGCAGTACTTC.

The chain couples TRBV19 to TRBJ2-1; 10 nucleotides align to TRBD2. This CDR3 region has 14 residues. The J segment lost 11 bases and the V segment lost 3 bases, leaving 7 bases of the junction unmatched. The germline gives CDR1 LNHDA, CDR2 SQIVND (reference sequence). The CDR3 nucleotides are TGTGCCAGTAGTATTTTTGTAGCGGGAGGCCAGCAGTTCTTC. Protein: CASSIFVAGGQQFF.

The J gene is TRBJ2-7, the V gene TRBV13; 7 bases fit TRBD1. V lost 5 bases to trimming and J lost 5 bases; unmatched junction nucleotides: 12. The CDR3 has 15 residues. Germline V gene lookup returns CDR1 PRHDT and CDR2 FYEKMQ (reference sequence). The CDR3 DNA reads TGTGCCAGCAGCCCGCAGGGGGAGTTATTTGACGAGCAGTACTTC. Translated: CASSPQGELFDEQYF.

The rearrangement links TRBV10-3 to TRBJ2-1, with a possible D match to TRBD2 (6 bases). The CDR3 is 13 residues long. V shed 3 bases and J shed 10 bases, with 13 bases lying between them. Germline CDR1 and CDR2: ENHRY and SYGVKD. The CDR3 spells CAISDPGSKEQFF. The CDR3 DNA reads as TGTGCCATCAGTGACCCCGGGAGCAAGGAGCAGTTCTTC.

This clone came up a few times. This sample includes further DNA sequences coding for the same CDR3. This chain links TRBV5-1 with TRBJ2-1; the match to TRBD2 covers 9 bases. The CDR3 contains 14 residues. The germline CDR1 and CDR2 sequences are SGHRS and YFSETQ. Trimming took 6 bases from V and 2 from J; bases not matched to a gene: 3. DNA for the CDR3: TGCGCCAGCACTGCTAGCGGGGCCTACAATGAGCAGTTCTTC. This translates into CASTASGAYNEQFF.

Points on this clone: A far larger clone is one base from this, pointing to a likely read error. V usage is TRBV9 and J usage is TRBJ2-7; the D is unclear. This CDR3 region has 13 residues. Germline CDR1 and CDR2: SGDLS and YYNGEE. Deletions cut 4 bases from V and 5 bases from J, with 13 bases between. The DNA of the CDR3 is TGTGCCAGCAGCCTTCAGAACCGGGACGAGCAGTACTTC. Residues: CASSLQNRDEQYF.

The CDR3 protein is CASSRYRGNNEQFF. DNA of the CDR3: TGCGCCAGCAGCCGGTACAGGGGAAACAATGAGCAGTTCTTC. The chain carries TRBV5-1 and TRBJ2-1, with 7 nucleotides matching TRBD1. Looked up from germline, CDR1 is SGHRS and CDR2 is YFSETQ. V lost 4 bases to trimming and J lost 5 bases; unmatched junction nucleotides: 6. The length of the CDR3 is 14 residues.

The rearrangement joins TRBV28 to TRBJ1-1; D gene uncertain. Per germline, CDR1 MDHEN and CDR2 SYDVKM. The ends were cut back, 4 bases at V and 1 base at J, with 4 bases in the middle. There are 12 residues in the CDR3. The DNA for the CDR3 is TGTGCCAGCAGTTACGGGAACACTGAAGCTTTCTTT. Protein: CASSYGNTEAFF.

The rearrangement links TRBV9 to TRBJ2-7; 7 bases line up with TRBD2. The CDR3 is 16 residues long. V was pared by 4 bases and J by 2 bases, with 12 bases of the junction left unmatched. Germline assignment: CDR1 SGDLS and CDR2 YYNGEE. The CDR3 coding sequence is TGTGCCAGCAGCTCAAGCGGGGTTGCGGGGGCCTACGAGCAGTACTTC. Its translation: CASSSSGVAGAYEQYF.

As to this clone: The final CDR3 position lacks the conserved phenylalanine or tryptophan, pointing to a likely read error. Because the CDR3's place on the DNA is in doubt, the DNA is left out and the CDR3 is given as listed by TCRdb. The chain uses TRBV5-6 and TRBJ2-4; whether TRBD1, the table's D call, matches the DNA was not checked. Per germline, CDR1 SGHDT and CDR2 YYEEEE. The length of the CDR3 is 10 amino acids, counting both ends. The CDR3 is CASRVRQGPL.

This chain links TRBV6-1 with TRBJ2-7; D is ambiguous. This CDR3 is built from 13 residues. The V gene's germline CDR1 is MNHNS and CDR2 SASEGT. The V gene lost 6 bases and the J gene lost 1 base, with 10 bases spanning the gap. The CDR3 DNA follows: TGTGCCAGCAGAGGCCTCGGATCCTACGAGCAGTACTTC. This sequence encodes CASRGLGSYEQYF.

The V call is TRBV6-5, the J call TRBJ2-2; tentative D call: TRBD1 (8 bases). Germline V gives CDR1 MNHEY, CDR2 SVGAGI. Trimming stripped 5 bases from V and 3 bases from J, with 13 bases between. This CDR3 region has 15 residues. This CDR3 is CASSPTGGDTGELFF. In DNA form, the CDR3 reads TGTGCCAGCAGTCCCACAGGGGGGGACACCGGGGAGCTGTTTTTT.

As DNA, the CDR3 is TGTGCCAGCAGCTTGTCCGGGGCCTACGAGCAGTACTTC. This gives the protein CASSLSGAYEQYF. V usage is TRBV5-6 and J usage is TRBJ2-7, with a tentative D call TRBD2 (5 bases). Germline CDR1 SGHDT, CDR2 YYEEEE. V was shortened by 1 base and J by 2 bases, with 7 bases between the two germline ends. The CDR3 runs 13 residues.

Remarks on this clone: A read error may account for a junction end that differs from germline. The chain uses TRBV7-9 and TRBJ2-7; TRBD1 aligns across 9 bases. Germline CDR1 is SEHNR and CDR2 is FQNEAQ (reference sequence). The CDR3 totals 15 residues. In nucleotides, the CDR3 is TGTGCCAGCAGCTTAGCGGGTGGGACAGGGAGCGAGCAGCACTTC. Its translation is CASSLAGGTGSEQHF. Variable domain in full (rest from reference TRBV7-9 and TRBJ2-7): DTGVSQNPRHKITKRGQNVTFRCDPISEHNRLYWYRQTLGQGPEFLTYFQNEAQLEKSRLLSDRFSAERPKGSFSTLEIQRTEQGDSAMYLCASSLAGGTGSEQHFGPGTRLTVT.

The chain links TRBV5-1 to TRBJ2-3; D call uncertain. V dropped 3 bases and J dropped 6 bases, with 5 bases sitting between them. The CDR3 length is 11 residues. Germline loops: CDR1 SGHRS, CDR2 YFSETQ. The CDR3 DNA is TGCGCCAGCAGCTCGATGGATACGCAGTATTTT. It yields the protein CASSSMDTQYF.

The J gene is TRBJ2-7, the V gene TRBV11-1, with D possibly being TRBD1 or TRBD2 (5 bases each). Trimming left V 3 bases short and J 6 bases short, with 6 bases between. Germline CDR1 and CDR2: SGHAT and FQDESV (reference sequence). The CDR3 loop spans 11 amino acids. The CDR3 loop reads CASSLGVEQYF. The DNA for the CDR3 is TGTGCCAGCAGCTTGGGGGTCGAGCAGTACTTC.

V usage is TRBV4-2 and J usage is TRBJ2-7, with 7 bases aligning to TRBD1. Trimming removed 1 base from V and 2 bases from J; junction bases left unmatched: 2. The CDR3 consists of 14 residues. Germline CDR1 is LGHNA and CDR2 is YNFKEQ. The CDR3 spells CASSQGQGTYEQYF. CDR3 DNA: TGTGCCAGCAGCCAAGGACAGGGAACCTACGAGCAGTACTTC.